Each of the 27 T cell receptor beta chains below was sequenced from the same sample in a study. TCRdb redid the calling of the 5' RACE reads with MiXCR, one entry per CDR3 protein. The sample includes 25,000 to 40,000 distinct CDR3 sequences, roughly 25% of them seen just once. The sequenced sample was memory CD4+ T cells sorted from blood. Subset denoted: memory CD4+ T cells, CD4+CD45RO+CD25-. The origin of the receptors is a female donor with breast cancer.

This clonotype has a handful of counts. The J gene is TRBJ2-3, the V gene TRBV7-9, with D unclear. Trimming shortened V by 11 bases and J by 1 base, and 16 bases separated the two germline ends. The CDR3 length is 14 residues. The germline V gene encodes CDR1 SEHNR and CDR2 FQNEAQ (reference sequence). This CDR3 is CAGSYPKRTDTQYF. CDR3 coding DNA: TGTGCCGGTTCATATCCGAAACGCACAGATACGCAGTATTTT.

In its sample, this clonotype was seen a few times. The rearrangement uses TRBV5-6 and TRBJ2-1, with D tentatively TRBD1 (6 bases). CDR3 size: 14 residues. Looked up from germline, CDR1 is SGHDT and CDR2 is YYEEEE. V was trimmed by 1 base and J by 2 bases, leaving 7 bases between them. CDR3 region: CASSLTGTYNEQFF. The CDR3 DNA reads as TGTGCCAGCAGCTTGACAGGGACCTACAATGAGCAGTTCTTC.

This clonotype was seen once. V is TRBV6-6 and J is TRBJ2-5, with 10 bases aligning to TRBD2. J lost 5 bases, V lost 5 bases, and 8 bases had no gene match. In germline, CDR1 is MNHNY, CDR2 SVGAGI (reference sequence). This CDR3 comprises 15 residues. The DNA for the CDR3 is TGTGCCAGCAGTACGAGCGGGAGGGCCTTGGAGACCCAGTACTTC. Protein: CASSTSGRALETQYF.

This clonotype was found many times. This chain uses TRBV7-8 with TRBJ2-7, with D perhaps assigned TRBD1 or TRBD2 (5 bases each). CDR1 is SGHVS and CDR2 is FQNEAQ in the germline V gene. The CDR3 totals 13 residues. V was shortened by 5 bases and J by 3 bases, with 11 bases between the two germline ends. CDR3 nucleotide sequence: TGTGCCAGCAGCCGGGGACGGAGCTACGAGCAGTACTTC. Encoded protein: CASSRGRSYEQYF. Looking up the rest from reference TRBV7-8 and TRBJ2-7 gives the full variable domain: GAGVSQSPRYKVAKRGQDVALRCDPISGHVSLFWYQQALGQGPEFLTYFQNEAQLDKSGLPSDRFFAERPEGSVSTLKIQRTQQEDSAVYLCASSRGRSYEQYFGPGTRLTVT.

This chain joins TRBV7-9 and TRBJ1-2, with a tentative D call TRBD1 (5 bases). Germline-derived CDR1 and CDR2 are SEHNR and FQNEAQ (reference sequence). CDR3 length: 13 amino acids. Trimming took 3 bases from V and 8 from J, leaving 13 bases between them. The CDR3: CASSLGQGGGYTF. The CDR3 nucleotides are TGTGCCAGCAGCTTGGGCCAGGGAGGCGGCTACACCTTC.

The sample holds many counts of this clonotype. The rearrangement links TRBV7-9 to TRBJ2-1; no reliable D call. Germline CDR1 reads SEHNR; CDR2 reads FQNEAQ (reference sequence). Trimming took 7 bases from V and 4 from J, leaving 11 bases between them. The CDR3 length is 13 residues. The CDR3 region has the DNA TGTGCCAGCAATCACCCCCTGTACAATGAGCAGTTCTTC. Its translation is CASNHPLYNEQFF.

Worth noting for this clonotype: A read error may explain this, as a much larger clone is one base away. The chain links TRBV5-1 to TRBJ1-1, with TRBD1 matching 8 bases. The CDR3 covers 14 residues. Germline CDR1 reads SGHRS; CDR2 reads YFSETQ. The CDR3 protein is CTSSLAQGDTEAFF. The CDR3 nucleotides are TGCACCAGCAGCTTGGCACAGGGGGACACTGAAGCTTTCTTT.

V is TRBV7-9 and J is TRBJ2-7; D unresolved. The CDR3 is 12 residues long. Trimming cost V 4 bases and J 5 bases, with 9 bases left between them. CDR1 is SEHNR and CDR2 is FQNEAQ in the germline V gene (reference sequence). In nucleotides, the CDR3 is TGTGCCAGCAGCTCTCTTTCGGACGAGCAGTACTTC. Protein sequence: CASSSLSDEQYF.

This clonotype has at least ten counts. This rearrangement joins TRBV7-6 to TRBJ2-5, with 9 bases lining up with TRBD1. CDR1 is SGHVS and CDR2 is FNYEAQ in the germline V gene. CDR3 length: 17 amino acids. The junction had 13 bases not matched to a gene; V was cut back by 3 bases and J by 5 bases. CDR3: CASSFSRDRAYGETQYF. In DNA form, the CDR3 reads TGTGCCAGCAGCTTTTCCCGGGACAGGGCCTATGGGGAGACCCAGTACTTC.

The genes are TRBV5-1 and TRBJ2-5; D not certain. This CDR3 is 14 amino acids long. V was pared by 0 bases and J by 5 bases, with 11 bases between. CDR1 and CDR2 (germline): SGHRS, YFSETQ. The CDR3 nucleotides read TGCGCCAGCAGCTTGGCTGGCCACCCGGAGACCCAGTACTTC. Residues: CASSLAGHPETQYF.

This clonotype was detected many times. The rearrangement joins TRBV10-3 to TRBJ2-3; D may be TRBD2 (5 bases). The germline V gene has CDR1 ENHRY and CDR2 SYGVKD. Trimming stripped 1 base from V and 0 bases from J, with 8 bases between. The CDR3 consists of 15 residues. The DNA of the CDR3 is TGTGCCATCAGTGAGTTAGCGTCTAGCACAGATACGCAGTATTTT. Its protein is CAISELASSTDTQYF.

The chain joins TRBV27 to TRBJ2-7; D is undetermined. There are 12 residues in the CDR3. Trimming took off 2 bases at V and 7 bases at J, with 9 bases between the two ends. Germline V gene sequence: CDR1 MNHEY, CDR2 SMNVEV (reference sequence). In DNA form, the CDR3 reads TGTGCCAGCAGTTTAGGCTCGGGTGAGCAGTACTTC. Its translation is CASSLGSGEQYF.

This clonotype was counted once. The V gene is TRBV7-9, the J gene TRBJ2-7; 8 bases are a match to TRBD1. Losses at the gene ends were 5 bases for V and 5 bases for J; bases not matched to a gene: 14. CDR1 and CDR2 from the germline V gene are SEHNR and FQNEAQ (reference sequence). The length of the CDR3 is 16 residues. CDR3 DNA: TGTGCCAGCAGCCCGGACAGGGATTTGGGGCGTAACGAGCAGTACTTC. Translated: CASSPDRDLGRNEQYF.

This clonotype has at least ten counts. This chain uses TRBV4-1 with TRBJ2-1; unclear D gene. V gave up 2 bases and J gave up 2 bases, with 10 bases separating them. The CDR3 is 15 residues long. In germline, CDR1 is MGHRA, CDR2 YSYEKL. In DNA form, the CDR3 reads TGCGCCAGCAGCCAATTTGGCGAGGCCTACAATGAGCAGTTCTTC. Translated, it gives CASSQFGEAYNEQFF.

Comment on this clonotype: A much more abundant neighbour one base away suggests this may be a read error. The conserved final phenylalanine or tryptophan is absent from the CDR3, which likely points to a read error. The CDR3 DNA sequence: TGCAGTGCTATCGGGACCAGTTCGGTCCTCTCTAGTGAGCAGTTCCTC. Encoded protein: CSAIGTSSVLSSEQFL. The V call is TRBV20-1, the J call TRBJ2-1; D could derive from TRBD1 or TRBD2 (5 bases each). Per germline, CDR1 DFQATT and CDR2 SNEGSKA (reference sequence). Trimming stripped 4 bases from V and 9 bases from J, with 25 bases between. CDR3 length: 16 residues.

This clonotype was observed at least ten times. The rearrangement links TRBV5-6 to TRBJ2-3; TRBD1 or TRBD2 may be the D gene (5 bases each). The V end was cut by 4 bases, the J end by 10 bases, with 22 bases between. CDR3 length: 15 amino acids. Germline V gene lookup returns CDR1 SGHDT and CDR2 YYEEEE. CDR3 DNA: TGTGCCAGCAGCCCCGATGGGTCGGGGCAGGGTCCGCAGTATTTT. It encodes CASSPDGSGQGPQYF.

Comments on this clonotype: With a much larger clone just one base away, this may be a read error. The chain joins TRBV4-2 to TRBJ2-5, with TRBD2 matching over 10 bases. The CDR3 covers 15 residues. Germline V gene lookup returns CDR1 LGHNA and CDR2 YNFKEQ. The CDR3 DNA is TGCGACAGCAGCCAGAGCGGGGGGGGACAAGAGACCCAGTACTTC. Translating it yields CDSSQSGGGQETQYF.

This clonotype ranks as medium-sized. The chain recombines TRBV6-6 with TRBJ2-1, with TRBD2 as a possible D gene (6 bases). The CDR3 sequence is 13 residues long. V lost 6 bases and J lost 10, with 16 bases in between. The germline CDR1 and CDR2 sequences are MNHNY and SVGAGI (reference sequence). CDR3 DNA: TGTGCCAGCAGAAAAGTAGCGGCTCAGGAGCAGTTCTTC. Translating it yields CASRKVAAQEQFF.

This clonotype was recorded a few times. This chain joins TRBV28 and TRBJ2-7, with TRBD2 as a possible D gene (6 bases). Between the trimmed V and J ends, which lost 5 bases and 0 bases, there was a span of 17 bases. This CDR3 has 16 amino acids. CDR1 and CDR2 (germline): MDHEN, SYDVKM. This CDR3 reads CASSPLPTDYSYEQYF. CDR3 nucleotides: TGTGCCAGCAGTCCGCTACCGACGGACTACTCCTACGAGCAGTACTTC.

The V and J genes are TRBV14 and TRBJ2-7; perhaps TRBD1 as D (5 bases). The CDR3 length is 13 residues. V was clipped by 4 bases and J by 3 bases, with 10 bases between them. Germline V lookup: CDR1 SGHDN, CDR2 FVKESK. CDR3 loop: CASSLGHRYEQYF. The CDR3 DNA sequence: TGTGCCAGCAGCCTGGGGCATCGCTACGAGCAGTACTTC.

There are many counts of this clonotype. The chain links TRBV10-3 to TRBJ2-3; a weak D match, TRBD2 (7 bases). This CDR3 comprises 16 residues. V lost 0 bases, J lost 3 bases, and 13 bases lay in between. Germline CDR1 reads ENHRY; CDR2 reads SYGVKD. The CDR3 region has the DNA TGTGCCATCAGTGAGTCGGGGGGGCCCGAGACAGATACGCAGTATTTT. Its translation is CAISESGGPETDTQYF.

This clonotype was counted ten times or more. This chain links TRBV27 with TRBJ1-1; perhaps TRBD1 as D (5 bases). This CDR3 comprises 14 residues. From germline, CDR1 is MNHEY and CDR2 SMNVEV (reference sequence). V shed 5 bases and J shed 1 base, with 11 bases lying between them. CDR3 loop: CASSPKGRNTEAFF. CDR3 in DNA: TGTGCCAGCAGTCCTAAGGGACGGAACACTGAAGCTTTCTTT.

This clonotype appeared a single time. V gene TRBV9 combines with J gene TRBJ2-7; 8 nucleotides agree with TRBD2. Germline values: CDR1 SGDLS, CDR2 YYNGEE. This CDR3 is 15 amino acids long. The trim removed 4 bases at V and 3 bases at J, leaving 9 bases unmatched. The CDR3 coding sequence is TGTGCCAGCAGCCCCCGGGGGGGGAGTAACTACGAGCAGTACTTC. Translation: CASSPRGGSNYEQYF.

The chain joins TRBV28 to TRBJ2-1; a possible D gene is TRBD2 (5 bases). The CDR3 length is 14 residues. Trimming stripped 10 bases from V and 4 bases from J, with 17 bases between. Per germline, CDR1 MDHEN and CDR2 SYDVKM. The CDR3 DNA sequence: TGTGCCACCCTCTTAAGCGGTAGTTACAATGAGCAGTTCTTC. Its protein is CATLLSGSYNEQFF.

The chain carries TRBV4-1 and TRBJ2-3; D gene uncertain. The DNA end favors TRBJ1-5, so the J call may be wrong. Germline values: CDR1 MGHRA, CDR2 YSYEKL. The CDR3 extends over 16 amino acids. Here the CDR3 DNA reads TGCGCCAGCAGCCAAGATGGACTAGCGGGGTCAGATACGCAGCATTTT. Its protein is CASSQDGLAGSDTQHF.

This clonotype rates as medium-sized. This sequence joins TRBV5-1 and TRBJ2-3; D gene ambiguous. CDR1 and CDR2 (germline): SGHRS, YFSETQ. The CDR3 has 12 amino acids. Trimming shortened V by 0 bases and J by 4 bases, and 3 bases separated the two germline ends. CDR3 residues: CASSLGADTQYF. The DNA of the CDR3 is TGCGCCAGCAGCTTGGGGGCAGATACGCAGTATTTT.

With respect to this clonotype: The junction departs from the called germline gene at one end, perhaps through a read error. The chain joins TRBV5-1 to TRBJ2-7; D tentatively reads TRBD1 or TRBD2 (5 bases each). The CDR3 length is 16 residues. Germline V lookup: CDR1 SGHRS, CDR2 YFSETQ. The CDR3 here is CASSLSQVRFGDEQCF. The CDR3 nucleotides are TGCGCCAGCAGCTTATCCCAGGTCAGGTTTGGGGACGAGCAGTGCTTC.